The 9 T cell receptor beta chains below come from one sample, sequenced in a study of T-cell memory formation after mild COVID-19. TCRdb re-analysed the 5' RACE reads in MiXCR, keeping a single row per CDR3 protein. The sample consists of roughly 400,000 distinct CDR3 sequences, approximately 16% of them appearing once. Sequencing used PBMCs or a T cell subset sorted from them (not recorded which). These receptor sequences come from a man aged 18 to 30 who had mild COVID-19 (a few samples of this study predate the infection). Cell type and time point are not known.

This clonotype was observed a few times. The gene calls are TRBV18 and TRBJ2-7, with D possibly being TRBD2 (5 bases). Per germline, CDR1 KGHSH and CDR2 LQKENI. The germline V and J ends were trimmed by 3 bases and 0 bases, with 12 bases remaining between them. The CDR3 totals 15 residues. The CDR3 DNA is TGTGCCAGCTCACCGATTCTCACTAGCTCCTACGAGCAGTACTTC. Its protein product is CASSPILTSSYEQYF.

This clonotype has a count of ten or more. Here the CDR3 reads CASSFKGGRRANVLTF. The CDR3 coding sequence is TGTGCCAGCAGCTTCAAAGGGGGCAGAAGGGCCAACGTCCTGACTTTC. The chain links TRBV3-1 to TRBJ2-6; 7 bases are a match to TRBD1. V dropped 5 bases and J dropped 5; count of bases not matched to a gene: 9. This CDR3 region has 16 residues. Germline-derived CDR1 and CDR2 are LGHDT and YNNKEL (reference sequence).

The V and J genes are TRBV6-5 and TRBJ2-2; D is undetermined. The V and J ends lost 0 bases and 10 bases respectively, with 9 bases between them. The CDR3 totals 13 residues. CDR1 and CDR2 from the germline V gene are MNHEY and SVGAGI. The CDR3 sequence: CASSYSWTEELFF. As DNA, the CDR3 is TGTGCCAGCAGTTACTCTTGGACGGAGGAGCTGTTTTTT.

This chain uses TRBV9 with TRBJ1-3; D may be TRBD1 (6 bases). This CDR3 spans 15 amino acids. Between the trimmed V and J ends, which lost 4 bases and 4 bases, there was a span of 15 bases. CDR1 and CDR2 (germline): SGDLS, YYNGEE. The CDR3: CASSPWTAPGNTIYF. The CDR3, as DNA: TGTGCCAGCAGCCCGTGGACAGCCCCGGGAAACACCATATATTTT.

V usage is TRBV6-5 and J usage is TRBJ1-5, with D maybe TRBD1 (6 bases). The CDR3 runs to 15 residues. Per germline, CDR1 MNHEY and CDR2 SVGAGI. Trimming pared 0 bases from V and 6 bases from J, leaving 12 bases between. DNA of the CDR3: TGTGCCAGCAGTTACTCGATACAGGGCGGTCAGCCCCAGCATTTT. This gives the protein CASSYSIQGGQPQHF.

The V gene is TRBV12-3 or TRBV12-4, the J gene TRBJ1-1; no clear D gene. CDR3 length: 14 residues. V gave up 4 bases and J gave up 11 bases, with 20 bases separating them. In DNA form, the CDR3 reads TGTGCCAGCAGTTCCCTGGATAGGTCCTCCGAGGCTTTCTTT. Encoded protein: CASSSLDRSSEAFF.

This clonotype was observed a few times. V usage is TRBV4-1 and J usage is TRBJ2-7, with 14 nucleotides matching TRBD2. This CDR3 is built from 18 residues. The germline V gene encodes CDR1 MGHRA and CDR2 YSYEKL. Trimming took 4 bases from V and 3 from J; bases not matched to a gene: 11. This CDR3 is CASSRGTRLAGGSYEQYF. CDR3 nucleotide sequence: TGCGCCAGCAGCCGGGGTACCCGACTAGCGGGGGGGAGCTACGAGCAGTACTTC.

The sample holds a few counts of this clonotype. The chain is built from TRBV2 and TRBJ1-2, with D possibly matching TRBD1 (6 bases). The CDR3 spans 11 residues. The germline V gene has CDR1 SNHLY and CDR2 FYNNEI. The V end was cut by 6 bases, the J end by 10 bases, with 12 bases between. CDR3 amino acids: CASREGDAYTF. The CDR3, as DNA: TGTGCCAGCAGGGAGGGGGACGCCTACACCTTC.

This clonotype has just a few counts. The chain uses TRBV20-1 and TRBJ1-2; unclear D gene. Trimming took 6 bases from V and 4 from J, leaving 15 bases between them. Germline V gene lookup returns CDR1 DFQATT and CDR2 SNEGSKA (reference sequence). This CDR3 has 13 residues. CDR3 DNA: TGCAGTGCAGAAAACAAGTTGGGCTATGGCTACACCTTC. This encodes CSAENKLGYGYTF.